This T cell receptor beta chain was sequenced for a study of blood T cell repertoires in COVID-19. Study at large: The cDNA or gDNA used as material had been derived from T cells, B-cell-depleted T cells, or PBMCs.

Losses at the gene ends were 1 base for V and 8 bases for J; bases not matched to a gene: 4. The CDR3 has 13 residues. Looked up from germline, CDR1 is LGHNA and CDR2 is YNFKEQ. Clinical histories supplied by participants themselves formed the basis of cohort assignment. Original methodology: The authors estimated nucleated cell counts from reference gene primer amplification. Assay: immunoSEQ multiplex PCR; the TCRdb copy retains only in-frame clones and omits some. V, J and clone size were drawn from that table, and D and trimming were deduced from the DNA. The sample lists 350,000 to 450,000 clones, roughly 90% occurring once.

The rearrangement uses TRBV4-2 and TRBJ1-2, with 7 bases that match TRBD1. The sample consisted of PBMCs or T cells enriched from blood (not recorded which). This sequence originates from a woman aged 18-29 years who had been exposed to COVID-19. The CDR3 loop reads CASSQGQGGGYTF. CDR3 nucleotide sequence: TGTGCCAGCAGCCAAGGACAGGGTGGAGGCTACACCTTC.